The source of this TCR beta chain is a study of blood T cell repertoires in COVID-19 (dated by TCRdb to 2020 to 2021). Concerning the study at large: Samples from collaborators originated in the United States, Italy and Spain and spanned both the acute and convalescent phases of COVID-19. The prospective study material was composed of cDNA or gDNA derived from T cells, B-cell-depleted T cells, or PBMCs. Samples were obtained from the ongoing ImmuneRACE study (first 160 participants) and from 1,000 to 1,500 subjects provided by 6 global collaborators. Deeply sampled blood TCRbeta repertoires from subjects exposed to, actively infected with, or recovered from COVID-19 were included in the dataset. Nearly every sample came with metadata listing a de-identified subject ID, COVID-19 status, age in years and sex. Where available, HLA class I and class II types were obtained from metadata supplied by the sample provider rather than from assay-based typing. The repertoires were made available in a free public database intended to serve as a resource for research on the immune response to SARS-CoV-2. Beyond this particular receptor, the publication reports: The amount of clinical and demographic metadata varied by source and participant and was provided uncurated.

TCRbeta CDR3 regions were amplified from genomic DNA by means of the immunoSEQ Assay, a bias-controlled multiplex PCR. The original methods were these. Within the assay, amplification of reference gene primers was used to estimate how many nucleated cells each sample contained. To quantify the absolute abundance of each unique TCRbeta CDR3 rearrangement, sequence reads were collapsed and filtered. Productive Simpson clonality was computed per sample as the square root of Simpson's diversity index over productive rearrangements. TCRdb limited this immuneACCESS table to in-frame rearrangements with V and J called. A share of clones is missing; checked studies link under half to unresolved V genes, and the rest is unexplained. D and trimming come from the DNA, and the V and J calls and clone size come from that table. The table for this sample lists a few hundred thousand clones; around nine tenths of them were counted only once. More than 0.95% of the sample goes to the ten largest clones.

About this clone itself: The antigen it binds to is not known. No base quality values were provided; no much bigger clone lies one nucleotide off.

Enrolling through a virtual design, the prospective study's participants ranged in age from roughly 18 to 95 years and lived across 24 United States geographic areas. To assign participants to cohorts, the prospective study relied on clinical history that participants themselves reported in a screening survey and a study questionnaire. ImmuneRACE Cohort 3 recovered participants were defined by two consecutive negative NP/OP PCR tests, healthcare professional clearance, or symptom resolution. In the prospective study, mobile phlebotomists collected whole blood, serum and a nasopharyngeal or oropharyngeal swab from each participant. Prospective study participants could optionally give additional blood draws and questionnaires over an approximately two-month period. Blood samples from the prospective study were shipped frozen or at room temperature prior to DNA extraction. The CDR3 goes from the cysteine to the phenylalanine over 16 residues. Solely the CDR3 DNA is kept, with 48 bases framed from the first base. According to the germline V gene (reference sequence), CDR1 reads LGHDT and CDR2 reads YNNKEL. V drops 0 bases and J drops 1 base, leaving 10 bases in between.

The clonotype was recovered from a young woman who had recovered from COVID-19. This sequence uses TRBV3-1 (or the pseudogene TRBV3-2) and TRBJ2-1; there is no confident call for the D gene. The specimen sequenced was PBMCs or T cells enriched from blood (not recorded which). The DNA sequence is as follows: TGTGCCAGCAGCCAAGACCCCAGACAATCCTACAATGAGCAGTTCTTC. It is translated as CASSQDPRQSYNEQFF.